This is a list of T cell receptor beta chains from one sample in a study of T cell repertoires in cytomegalovirus infection. TCRdb fed the reads into MiXCR, producing one record per CDR3 protein. The sample carries about 230,000 distinct CDR3 sequences, over 20% recorded once. Sequencing input: CD8+ T cells from PBMCs. All receptors come from a human donor in good health (CMV status not recorded). Some clones in this sample may be carry-over from other donors' samples. The CDR3 runs from the conserved cysteine through the conserved F or W. D genes are given only for firm matches. For some rows the clone size is stated as once, few or many, or as a class when expanded; others skip it.

15	few	TRBV7-9	-	TRBJ2-4	CASSLAGDIQNIQYF	TGTGCCAGCAGCTTAGCGGGCGACATACAAAACATTCAGTACTTC
16	-	TRBV20-1	-	TRBJ2-3	CIADRGRITSTDTQYF	TGCATCGCGGATCGGGGACGCATAACTAGCACAGATACGCAGTATTTT
15	few	TRBV4-1	-	TRBJ2-1	CASSRDTSPADEQFF	TGCGCCAGCAGCCGTGACACCAGCCCCGCGGATGAGCAGTTCTTC
18	-	TRBV15	-	TRBJ1-3	CTTSSTQGPAAVGNTIYF	TGTACCACCAGCAGCACGCAGGGGCCAGCGGCTGTTGGAAACACCATATATTTT
12	-	TRBV19	-	TRBJ2-3	CASSIDRDTQYF	TGTGCCAGTAGTATTGACCGAGATACGCAGTATTTT
14	many	TRBV7-2	TRBD1	TRBJ2-2	CASSPLGGAGELFF	TGTGCCAGCAGCCCCCTAGGGGGCGCCGGGGAGCTGTTTTTT
13	few	TRBV28	-	TRBJ2-7	CASSRGRADEQYF	TGTGCCAGCAGTCGAGGGCGGGCGGACGAGCAGTACTTC
17	many	TRBV6-5	-	TRBJ1-1	CASSYSPGSLSNTEAFF	TGTGCCAGCAGTTACTCACCGGGATCGCTTTCGAACACTGAAGCTTTCTTT
13	few	TRBV4-1	-	TRBJ2-1	CASSQDWVYEQFF	TGCGCCAGCAGCCAAGATTGGGTCTATGAGCAGTTCTTC
12	-	TRBV20-1	-	TRBJ1-1	CSASYAGREAFF	TGCAGTGCTAGTTACGCGGGCCGTGAAGCTTTCTTT
14	-	TRBV2	-	TRBJ1-5	CASSEQAGLGPQHF	TGTGCCAGCAGTGAACAAGCCGGACTAGGGCCCCAGCATTTT
16	many	TRBV2	TRBD2	TRBJ2-5	CASSSGTSVGQETQYF	TGTGCCAGCAGTTCCGGGACTAGCGTCGGTCAAGAGACCCAGTACTTC
13	few	TRBV20-1	TRBD1	TRBJ2-7	CSALDRGEYEQYF	TGCAGTGCCCTCGACAGGGGTGAATACGAGCAGTACTTC
15	few	TRBV7-9	TRBD2	TRBJ2-2	CASVGLAGDTGELFF	TGTGCCAGCGTCGGACTAGCGGGGGACACCGGGGAGCTGTTTTTT
14	-	TRBV20-1	TRBD2	TRBJ2-1	CSAPDLAGLYEQFF	TGCAGTGCCCCTGATCTAGCGGGGCTTTATGAGCAGTTCTTC
14	many	TRBV7-2	-	TRBJ1-1	CASRAGTYNTEAFF	TGTGCCAGCAGGGCCGGGACATATAACACTGAAGCTTTCTTT